Sequencing of this T cell receptor beta chain was carried out in a study of blood T cell repertoires in COVID-19 (dated by TCRdb to 2018 to 2021). Background on the whole study: Samples covering the acute and convalescent phases of COVID-19 were provided by collaborators in the United States, Italy and Spain. Where available, HLA class I and class II types were taken from metadata supplied by the sample provider and were not determined by assay-based typing. The samples were drawn from the first 160 participants of the ongoing ImmuneRACE study and from 1,254 subjects provided by 6 global collaborators. The prospective study material was composed of cDNA or gDNA derived from T cells, B-cell-depleted T cells, or PBMCs. The sample metadata nearly always contained a de-identified subject ID, COVID-19 status, age in years and sex. The repertoires were released in a freely available public database meant as a resource for research on the immune response to SARS-CoV-2. Deeply sampled blood TCRbeta repertoires from subjects exposed to, actively infected with, or recovered from COVID-19 were included in the dataset.

Overall results and qualifications from the work: Clinical and demographic metadata were provided uncurated, with the amount varying by source and participant.

Note on this clone: No cognate antigen has been identified for it. The record has no base qualities; no much larger clone is one base away.

V sheds 4 bases and J sheds 6 bases, leaving 15 bases between their ends. There are 14 amino acids in the CDR3, from cysteine to phenylalanine inclusive. Left in the record is the CDR3 DNA by itself, 42 bases read in frame from the first base. CDR1 is given as SGHNT and CDR2 as YYREEE, both from the germline V gene (reference sequence). The collaborating institutions used their own protocols to collect whole blood in K2EDTA tubes. For TCRbeta analysis, collaborators shipped samples in one of three forms: frozen whole blood, isolated PBMCs, or DNA extracted from either of those sample types. The immunoSEQ Assay, a bias-controlled multiplex PCR, was used to amplify TCRbeta CDR3 regions from genomic DNA. Per the source publication's procedure: Nucleated cell counts per sample were estimated from amplification of reference gene primers within the assay. Sequence reads were collapsed and filtered to measure the absolute abundance of every unique TCRbeta CDR3 rearrangement. For each sample, productive Simpson clonality was calculated as the square root of Simpson's diversity index over productive rearrangements. TCRdb took over this immuneACCESS table, retaining in-frame rearrangements with V and J assigned. Such tables are incomplete; in checked studies, under half of the missing clones stem from an unresolved V gene, and the remainder is unexplained. That table gives V, J and clone size, and the DNA gave D and trimming. The sample data list about 200,000 clones, and more than 75% of these were observed just once. Clones ranked in the top ten supply 5% to 6.5% of the sample.

The rearrangement joined TRBV5-4 to TRBJ2-3, and TRBD1 may be the D gene, going by 5 matching bases. The sequence came from a man older than 75 with acute or convalescent COVID-19. The source material was peripheral blood. The CDR3 loop reads CASSLQVGRDTQYF. In nucleotide form, the sequence is TGTGCCAGCAGCCTCCAAGTGGGGCGTGATACGCAGTATTTT.